There are a few counts of the clone carrying this T cell receptor (delta chain). Its antigen is currently unknown. This entry is derived from a study of human gamma delta and Vdelta1 T cells. Whole-study findings and limits: Reportedly, Delta One T cells were polyclonal and broadly targeted acute myeloid leukemia.

Germline assignment: CDR1 TSWWSYY and CDR2 QGS. The CDR3 is 23 amino acids. V lost 1 base and J lost 0; bases outside the gene matches: 25. TCRdb re-identified clones in the PCR reads via CATT. The sample includes 5,000 to 8,000 delta-chain clones, roughly 41% of them seen just once. The chain recombines TRDV1 with TRDJ1; 8 bases are shared with TRDD3. This receptor was identified in a human donor in good health. Sequencing input: Vdelta1 gamma-delta T cells from blood grown in culture (DOT cells). This CDR3 is CALGEPRPSEDAGGRPHTDKLIF. CDR3 coding DNA: TGTGCTCTTGGGGAACCCCGGCCTTCCGAAGATGCTGGGGGACGTCCTCACACCGATAAACTCATCTTT.